This TCR beta chain was captured in a study of blood T cell repertoires in COVID-19. This clone was picked up one time. The data were produced by immunoSEQ multiplex PCR, yet TCRdb's version contains in-frame clones alone and is incomplete. The table has tens of thousands of clones, more than 70% seen once. There are 17 residues in the CDR3. The germline V gene encodes CDR1 MGHDK and CDR2 SYGVNS. V lost 1 base, J lost 10 bases, and 14 bases stayed unmatched. The specimen sequenced was peripheral blood. The chain has TRBV25-1 and TRBJ2-1, with 9 bases that match TRBD1. The TCR originated in a woman between 65 and 79 years old with acute or convalescent COVID-19. The CDR3: CASSEFSRGQGNTEQFF. The CDR3 region has the DNA TGTGCCAGCAGTGAATTTTCCCGGGGACAGGGAAATACCGAGCAGTTCTTC. The variable domain in full, completed from reference TRBV25-1 and TRBJ2-1, reads EADIYQTPRYLVIGTGKKITLECSQTMGHDKMYWYQQDPGMELHLIHYSYGVNSTEKGDLSSESTVSRIRTEHFPLTLESARPSHTSQYLCASSEFSRGQGNTEQFFGPGTRLTVL.